The clone carrying this TCR beta chain has more than one count but fewer than ten. Its antigen is still unknown. This record comes from a study of cytomegalovirus exposure and HLA in healthy donors. Study-wide results and caveats: Follow-up analysis seemed to connect common viral pathogens with several of the most significant clusters identified. Across all donors, roughly uniform sequencing depth was an assumption of the presence/absence analyses. For TCR beta chains, V- and J-gene trimming was later linked to a missense DCLRE1C variant.

Amplification used 60 Vbeta primers and 13 Jbeta primers. Produced via immunoSEQ multiplex PCR; TCRdb's table is partial and in-frame only. The sample shows about 140,000 clones, around 73% of them seen only once. This CDR3 comprises 15 residues. The V gene's germline CDR1 is MNHNS and CDR2 SASEGT. Trimming took off 3 bases at V and 3 bases at J, with 12 bases between the two ends. V and J are TRBV6-1 and TRBJ1-3; D not resolved. The clonotype originates from a woman between 40 and 55 years old in good health and CMV-seronegative. Sequenced material: PBMCs. Here the CDR3 DNA reads TGTGCCAGCAGTGATCAGGCCTGGCGTGGAAACACCATATATTTT. Protein product: CASSDQAWRGNTIYF.